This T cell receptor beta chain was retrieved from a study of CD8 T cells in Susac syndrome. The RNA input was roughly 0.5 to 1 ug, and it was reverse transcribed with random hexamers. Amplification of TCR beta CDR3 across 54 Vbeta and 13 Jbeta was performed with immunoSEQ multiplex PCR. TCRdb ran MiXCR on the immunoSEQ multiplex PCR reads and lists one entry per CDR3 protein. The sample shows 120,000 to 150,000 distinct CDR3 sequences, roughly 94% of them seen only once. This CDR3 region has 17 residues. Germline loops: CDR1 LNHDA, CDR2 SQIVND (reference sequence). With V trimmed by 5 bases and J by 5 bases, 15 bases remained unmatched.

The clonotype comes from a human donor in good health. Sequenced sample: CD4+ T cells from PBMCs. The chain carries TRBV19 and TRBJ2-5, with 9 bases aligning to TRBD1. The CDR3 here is CASSALQGATSRETQYF. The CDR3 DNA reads TGTGCCAGTAGTGCTCTACAGGGGGCAACCTCCAGGGAGACCCAGTACTTC. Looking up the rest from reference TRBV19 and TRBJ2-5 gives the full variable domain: DGGITQSPKYLFRKEGQNVTLSCEQNLNHDAMYWYRQDPGQGLRLIYYSQIVNDFQKGDIAEGYSVSREKKESFPLTVTSAQKNPTAFYLCASSALQGATSRETQYFGPGTRLLVL.